Listed below are T cell receptor beta chains from one sample, sequenced in a study of blood T cell repertoires in COVID-19. Clones were sequenced by immunoSEQ multiplex PCR, and TCRdb holds only the in-frame ones, with some missing. The table has under 250,000 clones, more than 70% seen once. The sequencing input was peripheral blood. The receptors come from a woman of 80 years or more with acute or convalescent COVID-19. CDR3s include the opening cysteine and the closing phenylalanine or tryptophan. D genes are given only for firm matches. Not every row has a clone size; where given, it reads once, few, many or a size class.

D gene: TRBD2
J gene: TRBJ2-1
V gene: TRBV2
clone size: NA
CDR3 DNA: TGTGCCAGCAGTGACCGAAATATACTAGCGGGGGGGAATGAGCAGTTCTTC
CDR3 protein: CASSDRNILAGGNEQFF

D gene: NA
J gene: TRBJ1-1
V gene: TRBV5-6
clone size: once
CDR3 DNA: TGTGCCAGCAGCCGCGGACAGAACACTGAAGCTTTCTTT
CDR3 protein: CASSRGQNTEAFF

D gene: NA
J gene: TRBJ1-2
V gene: TRBV7-9
clone size: few
CDR3 DNA: TGTGCCAGCAGCTATTTGCAGGGGTATGGCTACACCTTC
CDR3 protein: CASSYLQGYGYTF

D gene: TRBD2
J gene: TRBJ2-2
V gene: TRBV7-8
clone size: NA
CDR3 DNA: TGTGCCAGCAGCTCCCGAAGTAGCGGGGCGAACACCGGGGAGCTGTTTTTT
CDR3 protein: CASSSRSSGANTGELFF

D gene: NA
J gene: TRBJ1-5
V gene: TRBV19
clone size: NA
CDR3 DNA: TGTGCCAGTAGTATAGACAGGGCGTCTGTCAATCAGCCCCAGCATTTT
CDR3 protein: CASSIDRASVNQPQHF

D gene: TRBD1
J gene: TRBJ2-3
V gene: TRBV27
clone size: NA
CDR3 DNA: TGTGCCAGCAGACGCGCCGGGACAGGGGCTGCAGATACGCAGTATTTT
CDR3 protein: CASRRAGTGAADTQYF

D gene: TRBD2
J gene: TRBJ2-3
V gene: TRBV25-1
clone size: once
CDR3 DNA: TGTGCCAGCAACCCGACTAGCGGGCGCCCAGATACGCAGTATTTT
CDR3 protein: CASNPTSGRPDTQYF

D gene: NA
J gene: TRBJ1-2
V gene: TRBV19
clone size: NA
CDR3 DNA: TGTGCCACTACCAGAGACAGTCTCTATGGCTACACCTTC
CDR3 protein: CATTRDSLYGYTF

D gene: TRBD2
J gene: TRBJ2-2
V gene: TRBV7-9
clone size: NA
CDR3 DNA: TGTGCCAGCGGACCTAGCGGGAACACCGGGGAGCTGTTTTTT
CDR3 protein: CASGPSGNTGELFF

D gene: TRBD1
J gene: TRBJ1-3
V gene: TRBV28
clone size: few
CDR3 DNA: TGTGCCAGCGCCCGAACAGGGGGCGGAAACACCATATATTTT
CDR3 protein: CASARTGGGNTIYF

D gene: NA
J gene: TRBJ2-1
V gene: TRBV5-1
clone size: NA
CDR3 DNA: TGCGCCAGCAGCCCGGGGCAGGGGGGAGATGAGCAGTTCTTC
CDR3 protein: CASSPGQGGDEQFF

D gene: NA
J gene: TRBJ1-1
V gene: TRBV19
clone size: few
CDR3 DNA: TGTGCCAGTAGTCGATTCCCGGCCGTGCGGGGGGCAGGCACTGAAGCTTTCTTT
CDR3 protein: CASSRFPAVRGAGTEAFF

D gene: TRBD1
J gene: TRBJ1-1
V gene: TRBV11-3
clone size: NA
CDR3 DNA: TGTGCCAGCAGCTTAGGGACAGGGGCAATCGACACTGAAGCTTTCTTT
CDR3 protein: CASSLGTGAIDTEAFF

D gene: NA
J gene: TRBJ2-1
V gene: TRBV18
clone size: NA
CDR3 DNA: TGTGCCAGCCGCGGGGCGGGGCGAAACAATGAGCAGTTCTTC
CDR3 protein: CASRGAGRNNEQFF

D gene: TRBD1
J gene: TRBJ2-4
V gene: TRBV5-5
clone size: NA
CDR3 DNA: TGTGCCAGCAGCTTGCGGGACAGGGGGAACATTCAGTACTTC
CDR3 protein: CASSLRDRGNIQYF

D gene: TRBD1
J gene: TRBJ1-6
V gene: TRBV7-2
clone size: NA
CDR3 DNA: TGTGCCAGCAGCTCAGAGACAGGGTATAATTCACCCCTCCACTTT
CDR3 protein: CASSSETGYNSPLHF

D gene: TRBD1
J gene: TRBJ1-2
V gene: TRBV7-2
clone size: NA
CDR3 DNA: TGTGCCAGCAGCTCTACGACAGGGGTCAGAACGTATGGCTACACCTTC
CDR3 protein: CASSSTTGVRTYGYTF

D gene: TRBD1
J gene: TRBJ2-7
V gene: TRBV19
clone size: NA
CDR3 DNA: TGTGCCAGTAGTATAGCAGGGGGTATGGCCTACGAGCAGTACTTC
CDR3 protein: CASSIAGGMAYEQYF

D gene: TRBD1
J gene: TRBJ1-2
V gene: TRBV6-5
clone size: NA
CDR3 DNA: TGTGCCAGCAGGTCGACAGGGCTCTGGGGCTACACCTTC
CDR3 protein: CASRSTGLWGYTF

D gene: NA
J gene: TRBJ1-4
V gene: TRBV18
clone size: NA
CDR3 DNA: TGTGCCAGCTCACCCCCCCAGGGCCAGGCTACCGGTAATGAAAAACTGTTTTTT
CDR3 protein: CASSPPQGQATGNEKLFF

D gene: NA
J gene: TRBJ1-2
V gene: TRBV7-2
clone size: NA
CDR3 DNA: TGTGCCAGCAGCTTTTCCGCTGAGACTAACTATGGCTACACCTTC
CDR3 protein: CASSFSAETNYGYTF

D gene: TRBD1
J gene: TRBJ1-2
V gene: TRBV27
clone size: NA
CDR3 DNA: TGTGCCAGCAGTTCTTTTTATGACAGGGGCCATCCCAACTATGGCTACACCTTC
CDR3 protein: CASSSFYDRGHPNYGYTF

D gene: NA
J gene: TRBJ2-1
V gene: TRBV9
clone size: NA
CDR3 DNA: TGTGCCAGCAGCGTAGGTCGCAGTTACAATGAGCAGTTCTTC
CDR3 protein: CASSVGRSYNEQFF